What follows are 2 T cell receptor beta chains derived from one specimen sequenced in a study of human thymus T cells. TCRdb keeps only in-frame clones here, not all; method: immunoSEQ multiplex PCR. The table includes about 60,000 clones, about 94% detected once. The sample comprised blood. Receptors were obtained from a boy less than two years old with a congenital heart defect but otherwise immunologically healthy.

J is TRBJ1-5 and V is TRBV7-2; D might be TRBD1 (5 bases). The germline CDR1 and CDR2 sequences are SGHTA and FQGNSA. V dropped 6 bases and J dropped 3 bases, with 18 bases sitting between them. There are 16 residues in the CDR3. Written as DNA, the CDR3 is TGTGCCAGCAGTCCGTACTTAACAGGTATCAATCAGCCCCAGCATTTT. Protein sequence: CASSPYLTGINQPQHF.

The chain has TRBV5-1 and TRBJ2-7; possible D gene TRBD2, 6 bases. This CDR3 region has 17 residues. The germline V gene has CDR1 SGHRS and CDR2 YFSETQ. V was cut by 0 bases and J by 4 bases, with 20 bases left in between. The CDR3 region is CASSLDGRGPLSYEQYF. The DNA of the CDR3 is TGCGCCAGCAGCTTGGACGGGCGGGGCCCCCTTTCTTACGAGCAGTACTTC.